The 2 T cell receptor beta chains given below trace back to one sample, sequenced in a study of CD8 T cells in ankylosing spondylitis. MiXCR, applied by TCRdb to the 5' RACE reads, yields one record per CDR3 protein. Altogether almost 250,000 distinct CDR3 sequences are present, more than 25% being singletons, with the ten largest covering 4% to 5%. The sequencing sample was made of blood, either unsorted or a sorted T cell fraction (not recorded which). All receptors derive from a male donor with ankylosing spondylitis or in good health (not recorded which).

The chain has TRBV4-1 and TRBJ1-1; unclear D gene. V lost 2 bases and J 5 bases, leaving 6 bases between the germline ends. This CDR3 is 12 amino acids long. CDR1 and CDR2 from the germline V gene are MGHRA and YSYEKL. DNA for the CDR3: TGCGCCAGCAGCCAACGGGGAACTGAAGCTTTCTTT. Encoded protein: CASSQRGTEAFF.

V gene TRBV5-1 combines with J gene TRBJ2-5; 10 positions match TRBD1. This CDR3 has 19 residues. The V and J ends lost 4 bases and 4 bases, in that order; junction bases with no gene match: 19. Germline V gene sequence: CDR1 SGHRS, CDR2 YFSETQ. The CDR3 region is CASSGELLDRGPLGETQYF. In DNA, the CDR3 is TGCGCCAGCAGCGGAGAACTCCTCGACAGGGGGCCTCTAGGAGAGACCCAGTACTTC. The full variable domain, completed using reference TRBV5-1 and TRBJ2-5, is KAGVTQTPRYLIKTRGQQVTLSCSPISGHRSVSWYQQTPGQGLQFLFEYFSETQRNKGNFPGRFSGRQFSNSRSEMNVSTLELGDSALYLCASSGELLDRGPLGETQYFGPGTRLLVL.